Listed below are T cell receptor beta chains from one sample, sequenced in a study of blood T cell repertoires in COVID-19. Sequenced by immunoSEQ multiplex PCR; TCRdb stores in-frame clones only, minus some. The table lists 90,000 to 150,000 clones, 87% of them singletons. The sample consisted of peripheral blood. Receptors were obtained from a woman aged 45-65 years with acute or convalescent COVID-19. CDR3s include the opening cysteine and the closing phenylalanine or tryptophan. Fields, in order: D gene, J gene, V gene, clone size, CDR3 protein, CDR3 DNA. A D gene is named only where the DNA matches it firmly. Expanded clones get a size class; other rows say once, few or many, or leave the size out.

D gene: TRBD2; J gene: TRBJ2-7; V gene: TRBV13; clone size: -; CDR3 protein: CASSPRTSGGIYGQYF; CDR3 DNA: TGTGCCAGCAGCCCCCGGACTAGCGGGGGCATCTACGGGCAGTACTTC
D gene: -; J gene: TRBJ2-7; V gene: TRBV9; clone size: -; CDR3 protein: CASSPRGRLGEQYF; CDR3 DNA: TGTGCCAGCAGCCCGCGGGGTCGCCTAGGCGAGCAGTACTTC
D gene: TRBD2; J gene: TRBJ2-7; V gene: TRBV9; clone size: -; CDR3 protein: CASSVEGTTYEQYF; CDR3 DNA: TGTGCCAGCAGCGTAGAGGGGACTACCTACGAGCAGTACTTC
D gene: -; J gene: TRBJ2-5; V gene: TRBV5-1; clone size: -; CDR3 protein: CASSLRLDQETQYF; CDR3 DNA: TGCGCCAGCAGCCTTCGACTGGATCAAGAGACCCAGTACTTC
D gene: TRBD2; J gene: TRBJ2-5; V gene: TRBV11-2; clone size: -; CDR3 protein: CASSSGLAEGETQYF; CDR3 DNA: TGTGCCAGCAGCTCGGGACTAGCGGAAGGAGAGACCCAGTACTTC
D gene: -; J gene: TRBJ1-5; V gene: TRBV18; clone size: -; CDR3 protein: CASSPNKGNQPQHF; CDR3 DNA: TGTGCCAGCTCACCAAACAAGGGGAATCAGCCCCAGCATTTT
D gene: -; J gene: TRBJ2-7; V gene: TRBV6-2/TRBV6-3; clone size: few; CDR3 protein: CASSWTTSYEQYF; CDR3 DNA: TGTGCCAGCAGTTGGACTACCTCCTACGAGCAGTACTTC
D gene: -; J gene: TRBJ2-4; V gene: TRBV29-1; clone size: -; CDR3 protein: CSVDTGLGNIQYF; CDR3 DNA: TGCAGCGTTGACACGGGTTTAGGAAACATTCAGTACTTC
D gene: TRBD2; J gene: TRBJ2-1; V gene: TRBV11-2; clone size: -; CDR3 protein: CASSLAGGFYNEQFF; CDR3 DNA: TGTGCCAGCAGCCTAGCGGGAGGTTTCTACAATGAGCAGTTCTTC
D gene: -; J gene: TRBJ1-2; V gene: TRBV6-2/TRBV6-3; clone size: -; CDR3 protein: CASSYNSISGYTF; CDR3 DNA: TGTGCCAGCAGTTACAACAGCATCTCTGGCTACACCTTC
D gene: -; J gene: TRBJ2-7; V gene: TRBV5-6; clone size: -; CDR3 protein: CASSSLYGFYEQYF; CDR3 DNA: TGTGCCAGCAGCTCACTATACGGGTTCTACGAGCAGTACTTC
D gene: TRBD1; J gene: TRBJ1-2; V gene: TRBV5-6; clone size: -; CDR3 protein: CASSPGQGDYGYTF; CDR3 DNA: TGTGCCAGCAGCCCGGGACAGGGCGACTATGGCTACACCTTC
D gene: -; J gene: TRBJ1-4; V gene: TRBV6-5; clone size: -; CDR3 protein: CASSYSSRGEKLFF; CDR3 DNA: TGTGCCAGCAGTTACAGCAGCCGGGGTGAAAAACTGTTTTTT
D gene: TRBD2; J gene: TRBJ2-4; V gene: TRBV6-4; clone size: -; CDR3 protein: CASTGRAGGNIQYF; CDR3 DNA: TGTGCCAGCACCGGCCGAGCGGGGGGAAACATTCAGTACTTC
D gene: -; J gene: TRBJ2-7; V gene: TRBV7-9; clone size: -; CDR3 protein: CASSGLLWDWGYEQYF; CDR3 DNA: TGTGCCAGCAGCGGCCTCCTTTGGGACTGGGGTTACGAGCAGTACTTC
D gene: TRBD2; J gene: TRBJ2-1; V gene: TRBV4-3; clone size: -; CDR3 protein: CASSQGTSGRTYNEQFF; CDR3 DNA: TGCGCCAGCAGCCAGGGGACTAGCGGGAGGACCTACAATGAGCAGTTCTTC
D gene: TRBD1; J gene: TRBJ1-5; V gene: TRBV19; clone size: -; CDR3 protein: CASSPTNRGNQPQHF; CDR3 DNA: TGTGCCAGTAGTCCGACGAACAGGGGAAATCAGCCCCAGCATTTT